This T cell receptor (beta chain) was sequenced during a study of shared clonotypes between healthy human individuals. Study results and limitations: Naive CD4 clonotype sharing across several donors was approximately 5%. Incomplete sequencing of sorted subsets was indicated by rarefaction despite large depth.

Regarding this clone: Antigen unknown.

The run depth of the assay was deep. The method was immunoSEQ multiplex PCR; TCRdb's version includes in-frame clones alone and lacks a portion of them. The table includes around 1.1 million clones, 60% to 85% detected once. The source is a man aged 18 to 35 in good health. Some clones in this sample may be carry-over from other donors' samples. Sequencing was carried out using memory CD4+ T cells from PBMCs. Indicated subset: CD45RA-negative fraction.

The CDR3 nucleotides read TGTGCCAGCAGCTTAGGAGAAGGGGGTGGGAGGAACACTGAAGCTTTCTTT. Translating it yields CASSLGEGGGRNTEAFF. The genes are TRBV13 and TRBJ1-1; D possibly corresponds to TRBD1 (6 bases). This CDR3 contains 17 residues. The V gene's germline CDR1 is PRHDT and CDR2 FYEKMQ (reference sequence). Trimming took 0 bases from V and 1 from J, leaving 15 bases between them. Full variable domain (rest looked up from reference TRBV13 and TRBJ1-1): AAGVIQSPRHLIKEKRETATLKCYPIPRHDTVYWYQQGPGQDPQFLISFYEKMQSDKGSIPDRFSAQQFSDYHSELNMSSLELGDSALYFCASSLGEGGGRNTEAFFGQGTRLTVV.